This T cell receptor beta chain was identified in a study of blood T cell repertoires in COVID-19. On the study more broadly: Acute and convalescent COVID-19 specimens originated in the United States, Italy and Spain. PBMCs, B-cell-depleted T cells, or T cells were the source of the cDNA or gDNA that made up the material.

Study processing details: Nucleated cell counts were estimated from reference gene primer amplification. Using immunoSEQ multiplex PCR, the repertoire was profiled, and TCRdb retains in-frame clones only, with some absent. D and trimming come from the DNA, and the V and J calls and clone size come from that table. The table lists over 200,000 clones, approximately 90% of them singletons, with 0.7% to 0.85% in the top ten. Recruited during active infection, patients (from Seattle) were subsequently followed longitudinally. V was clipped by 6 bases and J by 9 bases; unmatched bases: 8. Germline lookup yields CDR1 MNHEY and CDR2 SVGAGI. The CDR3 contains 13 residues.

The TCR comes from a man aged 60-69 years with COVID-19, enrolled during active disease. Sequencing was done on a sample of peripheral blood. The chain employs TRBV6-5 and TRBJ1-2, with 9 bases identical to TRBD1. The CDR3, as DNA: TGTGCCAGCAGCCGCAACAGGGGGCGAAGCTACACCTTC. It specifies CASSRNRGRSYTF.